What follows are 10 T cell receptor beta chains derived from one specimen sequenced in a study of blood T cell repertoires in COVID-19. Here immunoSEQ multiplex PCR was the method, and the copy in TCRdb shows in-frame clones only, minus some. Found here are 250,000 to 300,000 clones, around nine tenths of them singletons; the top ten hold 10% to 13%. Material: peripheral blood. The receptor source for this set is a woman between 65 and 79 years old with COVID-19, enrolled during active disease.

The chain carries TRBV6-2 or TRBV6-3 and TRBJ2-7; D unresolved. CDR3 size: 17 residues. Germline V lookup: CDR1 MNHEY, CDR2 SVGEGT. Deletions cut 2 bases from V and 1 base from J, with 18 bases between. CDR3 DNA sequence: TGTGCCAGCAGTTACCCGAGAGGATACTCGGTTTCCTACGAGCAGTACTTC. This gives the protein CASSYPRGYSVSYEQYF.

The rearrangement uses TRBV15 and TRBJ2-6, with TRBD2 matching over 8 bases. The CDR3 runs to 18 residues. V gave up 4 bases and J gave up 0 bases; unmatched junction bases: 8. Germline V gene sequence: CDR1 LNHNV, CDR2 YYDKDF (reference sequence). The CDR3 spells CATSTILSGSSGANVLTF. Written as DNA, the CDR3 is TGTGCCACCAGCACAATCTTAAGCGGGAGCTCTGGGGCCAACGTCCTGACTTTC.

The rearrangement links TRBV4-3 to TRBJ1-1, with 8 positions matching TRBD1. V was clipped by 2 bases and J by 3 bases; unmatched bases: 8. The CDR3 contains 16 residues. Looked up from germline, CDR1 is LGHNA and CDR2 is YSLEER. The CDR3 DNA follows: TGCGCCAGCAGCCAAACTCCAGGGGGCTTCGACACTGAAGCTTTCTTT. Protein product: CASSQTPGGFDTEAFF.

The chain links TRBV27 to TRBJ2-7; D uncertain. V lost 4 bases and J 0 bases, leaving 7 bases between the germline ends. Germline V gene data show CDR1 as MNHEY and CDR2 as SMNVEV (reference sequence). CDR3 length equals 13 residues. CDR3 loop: CASSCMCSYEQYF. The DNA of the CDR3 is TGTGCCAGCAGTTGTATGTGCTCCTACGAGCAGTACTTC.

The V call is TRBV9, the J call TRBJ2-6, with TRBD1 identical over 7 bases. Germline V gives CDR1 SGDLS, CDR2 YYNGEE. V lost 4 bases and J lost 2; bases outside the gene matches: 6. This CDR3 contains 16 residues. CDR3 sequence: CASSPEQGTGANVLTF. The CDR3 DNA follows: TGTGCCAGCAGCCCCGAACAGGGGACTGGGGCCAACGTCCTGACTTTC.

The CDR3: CASSNSAGTYEQYF. The CDR3 nucleotides read TGTGCCAGCAGCAATTCAGCGGGGACCTACGAGCAGTACTTC. The V call is TRBV9, the J call TRBJ2-7, with TRBD2 matching over 7 bases. Germline values: CDR1 SGDLS, CDR2 YYNGEE. The CDR3 consists of 14 residues. J lost 2 bases, V lost 4 bases, and 6 bases had no gene match.

As DNA, the CDR3 is TGTGCCAGCAGCCTTACCTACGAGCAGTACTTC. Its translation is CASSLTYEQYF. The chain has TRBV7-9 and TRBJ2-7; D call uncertain. Trimming took off 5 bases at V and 2 bases at J, with 4 bases between the two ends. This CDR3 comprises 11 residues. CDR1 and CDR2 from the germline V gene are SEHNR and FQNEAQ (reference sequence).

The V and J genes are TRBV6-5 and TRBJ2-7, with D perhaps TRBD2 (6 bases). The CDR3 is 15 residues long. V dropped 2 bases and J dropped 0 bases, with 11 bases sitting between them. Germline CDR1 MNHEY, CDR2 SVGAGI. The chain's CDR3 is CASSYGAGLSYEQYF. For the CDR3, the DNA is TGTGCCAGCAGTTACGGGGCGGGACTCTCCTACGAGCAGTACTTC.

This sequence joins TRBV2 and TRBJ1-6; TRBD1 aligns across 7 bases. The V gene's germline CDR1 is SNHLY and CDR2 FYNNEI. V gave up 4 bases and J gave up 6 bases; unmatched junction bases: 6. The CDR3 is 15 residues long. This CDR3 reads CASSAGTEFNSPLHF. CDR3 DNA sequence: TGTGCCAGCAGTGCCGGGACAGAGTTTAATTCACCCCTCCACTTT.

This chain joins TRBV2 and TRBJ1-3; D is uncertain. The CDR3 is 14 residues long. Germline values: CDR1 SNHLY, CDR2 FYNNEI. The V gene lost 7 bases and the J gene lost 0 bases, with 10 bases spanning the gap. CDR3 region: CASTDTTSGNTIYF. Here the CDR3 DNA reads TGTGCCAGCACCGACACAACCTCTGGAAACACCATATATTTT.